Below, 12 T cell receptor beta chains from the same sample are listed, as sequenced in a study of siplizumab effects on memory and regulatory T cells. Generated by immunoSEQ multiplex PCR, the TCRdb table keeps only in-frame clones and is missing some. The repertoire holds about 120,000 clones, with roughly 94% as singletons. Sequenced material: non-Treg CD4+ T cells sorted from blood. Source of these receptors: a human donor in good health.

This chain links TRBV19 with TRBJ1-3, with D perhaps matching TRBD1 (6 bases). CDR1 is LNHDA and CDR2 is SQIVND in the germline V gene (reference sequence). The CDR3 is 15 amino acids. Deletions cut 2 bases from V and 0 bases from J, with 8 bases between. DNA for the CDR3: TGTGCCAGTAGTATAAGACAGGACTCTGGAAACACCATATATTTT. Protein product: CASSIRQDSGNTIYF.

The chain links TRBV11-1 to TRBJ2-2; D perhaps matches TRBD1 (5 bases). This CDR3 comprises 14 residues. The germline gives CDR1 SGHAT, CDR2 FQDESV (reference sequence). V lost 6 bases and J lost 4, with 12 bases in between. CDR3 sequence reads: CASRPIDSTGELFF. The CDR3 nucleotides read TGTGCCAGCAGACCTATAGACAGCACCGGGGAGCTGTTTTTT.

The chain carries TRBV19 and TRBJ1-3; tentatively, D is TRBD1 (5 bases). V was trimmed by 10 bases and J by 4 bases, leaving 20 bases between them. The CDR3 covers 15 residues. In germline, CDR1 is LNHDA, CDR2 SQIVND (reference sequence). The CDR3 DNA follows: TGTGCCACCCGCGGTGGGAGGGGAGCAGGAAACACCATATATTTT. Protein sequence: CATRGGRGAGNTIYF.

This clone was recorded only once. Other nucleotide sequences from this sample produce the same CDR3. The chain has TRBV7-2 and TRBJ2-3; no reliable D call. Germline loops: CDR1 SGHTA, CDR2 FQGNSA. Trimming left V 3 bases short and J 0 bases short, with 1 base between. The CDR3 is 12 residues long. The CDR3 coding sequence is TGTGCCAGCAGCTTCAGCACAGATACGCAGTATTTT. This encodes CASSFSTDTQYF.

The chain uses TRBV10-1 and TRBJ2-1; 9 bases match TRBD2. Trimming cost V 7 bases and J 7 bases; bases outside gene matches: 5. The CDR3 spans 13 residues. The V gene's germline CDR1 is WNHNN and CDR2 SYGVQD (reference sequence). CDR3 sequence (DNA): TGCGCCAGCAACACTAGCGGGCCGAATGAGCAGTTCTTC. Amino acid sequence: CASNTSGPNEQFF.

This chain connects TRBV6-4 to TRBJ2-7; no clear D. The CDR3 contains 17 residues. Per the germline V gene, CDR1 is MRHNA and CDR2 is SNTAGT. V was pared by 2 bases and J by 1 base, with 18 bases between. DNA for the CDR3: TGTGCCAGCAGTGACATGGAGACCATGAAGTTTTCCTACGAGCAGTACTTC. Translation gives CASSDMETMKFSYEQYF.

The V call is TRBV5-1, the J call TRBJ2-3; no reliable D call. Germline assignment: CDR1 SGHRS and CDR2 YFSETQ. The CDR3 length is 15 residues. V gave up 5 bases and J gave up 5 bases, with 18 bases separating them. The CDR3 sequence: CASSSRAVGLDTQYF. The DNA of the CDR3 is TGCGCCAGCAGTTCTAGGGCGGTGGGCTTAGATACGCAGTATTTT.

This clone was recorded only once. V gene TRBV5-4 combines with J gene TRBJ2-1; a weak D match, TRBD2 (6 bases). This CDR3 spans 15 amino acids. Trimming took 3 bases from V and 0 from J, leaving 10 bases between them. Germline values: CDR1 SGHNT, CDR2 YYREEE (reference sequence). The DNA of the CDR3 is TGTGCCAGCAGCTCTCGGGGGAGCTCCTACAATGAGCAGTTCTTC. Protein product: CASSSRGSSYNEQFF.

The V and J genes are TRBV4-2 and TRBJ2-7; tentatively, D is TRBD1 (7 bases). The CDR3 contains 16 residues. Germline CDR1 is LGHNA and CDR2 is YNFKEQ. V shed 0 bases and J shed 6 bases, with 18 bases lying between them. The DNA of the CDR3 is TGTGCCAGCAGCCAAGATAGGGCAGGGGGACTTTTCGAGCAGTACTTC. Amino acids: CASSQDRAGGLFEQYF.

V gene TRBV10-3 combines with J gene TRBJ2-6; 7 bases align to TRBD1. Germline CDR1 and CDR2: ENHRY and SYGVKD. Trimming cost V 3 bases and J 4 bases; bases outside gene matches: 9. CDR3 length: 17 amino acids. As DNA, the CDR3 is TGTGCCATCAGTGACAGGACAGGTTCTGCGGGGGCCAACGTCCTGACTTTC. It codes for CAISDRTGSAGANVLTF.

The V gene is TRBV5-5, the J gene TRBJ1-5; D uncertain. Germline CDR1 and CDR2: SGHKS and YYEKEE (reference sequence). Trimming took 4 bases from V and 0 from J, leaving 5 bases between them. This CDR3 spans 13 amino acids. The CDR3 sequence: CASSRDSNQPQHF. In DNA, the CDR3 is TGTGCCAGCAGCCGTGATAGCAATCAGCCCCAGCATTTT.

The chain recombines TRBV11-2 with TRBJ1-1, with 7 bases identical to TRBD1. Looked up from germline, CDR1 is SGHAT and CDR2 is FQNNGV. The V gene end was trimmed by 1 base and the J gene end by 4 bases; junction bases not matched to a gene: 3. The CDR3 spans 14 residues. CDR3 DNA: TGTGCCAGCAGCTTAGGGAACAGGGGCACTGAAGCTTTCTTT. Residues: CASSLGNRGTEAFF.